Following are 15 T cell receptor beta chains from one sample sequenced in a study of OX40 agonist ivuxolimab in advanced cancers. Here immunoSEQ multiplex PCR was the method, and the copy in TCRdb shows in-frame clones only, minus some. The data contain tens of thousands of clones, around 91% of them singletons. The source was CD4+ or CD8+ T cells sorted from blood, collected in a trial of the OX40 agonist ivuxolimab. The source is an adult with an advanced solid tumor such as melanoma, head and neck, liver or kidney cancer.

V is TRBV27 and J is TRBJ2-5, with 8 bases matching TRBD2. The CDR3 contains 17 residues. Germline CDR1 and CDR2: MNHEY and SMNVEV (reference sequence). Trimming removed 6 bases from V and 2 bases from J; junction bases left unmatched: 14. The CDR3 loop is CASRRAWGIAGQETQYF. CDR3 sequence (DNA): TGTGCCAGCAGGCGCGCCTGGGGAATAGCGGGACAAGAGACCCAGTACTTC.

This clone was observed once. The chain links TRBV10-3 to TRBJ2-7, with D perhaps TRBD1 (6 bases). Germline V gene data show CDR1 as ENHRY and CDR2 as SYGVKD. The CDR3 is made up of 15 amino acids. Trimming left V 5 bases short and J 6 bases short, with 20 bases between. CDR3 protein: CAISSPGGGPGEQYF. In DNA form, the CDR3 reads TGTGCCATCAGTTCCCCGGGTGGGGGCCCGGGCGAGCAGTACTTC.

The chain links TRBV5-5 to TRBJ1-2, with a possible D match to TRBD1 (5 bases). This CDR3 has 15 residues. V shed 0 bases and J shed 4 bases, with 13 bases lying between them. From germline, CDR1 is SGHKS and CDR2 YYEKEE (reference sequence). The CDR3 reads CASSLDGGRFYGYTF. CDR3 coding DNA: TGTGCCAGCAGCTTGGATGGGGGACGTTTCTATGGCTACACCTTC.

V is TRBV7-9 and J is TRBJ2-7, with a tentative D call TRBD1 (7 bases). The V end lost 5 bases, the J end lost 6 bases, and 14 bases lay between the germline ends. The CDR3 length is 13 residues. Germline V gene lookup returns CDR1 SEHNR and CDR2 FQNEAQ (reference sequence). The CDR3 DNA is TGTGCCAGCAGCGCCGGGACAGCGGGCGAGCAGTACTTC. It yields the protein CASSAGTAGEQYF.

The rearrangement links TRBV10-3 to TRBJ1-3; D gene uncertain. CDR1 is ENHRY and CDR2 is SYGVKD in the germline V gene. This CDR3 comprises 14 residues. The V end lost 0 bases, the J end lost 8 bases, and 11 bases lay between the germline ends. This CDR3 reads CAISESGYGDTIYF. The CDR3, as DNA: TGTGCCATCAGTGAGTCAGGGTATGGGGACACCATATATTTT.

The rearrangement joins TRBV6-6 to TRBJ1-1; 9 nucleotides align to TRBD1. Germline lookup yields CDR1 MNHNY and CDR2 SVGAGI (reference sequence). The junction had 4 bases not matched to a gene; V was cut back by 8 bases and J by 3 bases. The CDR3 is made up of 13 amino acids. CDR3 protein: CASGQGRYTEAFF. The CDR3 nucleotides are TGTGCCAGCGGACAGGGGCGGTACACTGAAGCTTTCTTT.

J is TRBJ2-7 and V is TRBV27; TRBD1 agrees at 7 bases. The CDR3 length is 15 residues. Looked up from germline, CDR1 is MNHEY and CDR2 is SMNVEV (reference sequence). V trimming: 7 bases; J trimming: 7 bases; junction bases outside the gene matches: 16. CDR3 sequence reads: CASTPKGADTGEQYF. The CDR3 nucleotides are TGTGCCAGCACCCCCAAGGGGGCAGACACAGGGGAGCAGTACTTC.

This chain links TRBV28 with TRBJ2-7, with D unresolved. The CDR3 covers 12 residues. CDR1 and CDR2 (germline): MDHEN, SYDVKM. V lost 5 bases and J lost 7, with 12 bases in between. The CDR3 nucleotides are TGTGCCAGCAGTCCCACGCTGGGAGAGCAGTACTTC. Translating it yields CASSPTLGEQYF.

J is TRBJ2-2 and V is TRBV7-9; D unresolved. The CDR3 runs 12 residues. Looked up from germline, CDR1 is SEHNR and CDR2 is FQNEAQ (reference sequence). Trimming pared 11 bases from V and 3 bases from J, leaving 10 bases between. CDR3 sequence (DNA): TGTGCCGCCAGGCGGTACACCGGGGAGCTGTTTTTT. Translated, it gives CAARRYTGELFF.

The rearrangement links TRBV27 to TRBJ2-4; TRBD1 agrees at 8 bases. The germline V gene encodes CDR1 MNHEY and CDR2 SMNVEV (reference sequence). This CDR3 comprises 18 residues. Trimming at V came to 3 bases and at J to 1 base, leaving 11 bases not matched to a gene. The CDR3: CASSLDQPGGMAKNIQYF. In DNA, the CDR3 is TGTGCCAGCAGTTTGGATCAACCAGGGGGCATGGCCAAAAACATTCAGTACTTC.

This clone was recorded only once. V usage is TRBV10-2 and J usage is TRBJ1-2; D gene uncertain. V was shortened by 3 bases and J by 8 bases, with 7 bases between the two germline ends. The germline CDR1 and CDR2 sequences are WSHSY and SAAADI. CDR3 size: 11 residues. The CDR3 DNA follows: TGCGCCAGCAGTGAAGAATGGGGCTACACCTTC. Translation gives CASSEEWGYTF.

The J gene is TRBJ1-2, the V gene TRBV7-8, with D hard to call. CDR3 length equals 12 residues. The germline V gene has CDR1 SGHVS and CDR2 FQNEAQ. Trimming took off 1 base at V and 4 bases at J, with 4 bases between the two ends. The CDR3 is CASSLDGYGYTF. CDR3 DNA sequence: TGTGCCAGCAGCTTAGATGGCTATGGCTACACCTTC.

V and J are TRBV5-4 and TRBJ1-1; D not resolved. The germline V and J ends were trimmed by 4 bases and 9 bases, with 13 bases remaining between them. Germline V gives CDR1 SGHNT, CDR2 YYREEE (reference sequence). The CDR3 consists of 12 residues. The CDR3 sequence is CASSPRASKAFF. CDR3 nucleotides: TGTGCCAGCAGCCCACGGGCCTCAAAAGCTTTCTTT.

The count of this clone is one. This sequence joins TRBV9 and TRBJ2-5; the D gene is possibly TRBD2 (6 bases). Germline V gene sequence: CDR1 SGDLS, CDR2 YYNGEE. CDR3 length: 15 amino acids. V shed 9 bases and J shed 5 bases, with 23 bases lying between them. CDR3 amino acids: CATSRDSTLGETQYF. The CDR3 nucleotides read TGTGCCACCTCCAGGGACTCCACCTTAGGGGAGACCCAGTACTTC.

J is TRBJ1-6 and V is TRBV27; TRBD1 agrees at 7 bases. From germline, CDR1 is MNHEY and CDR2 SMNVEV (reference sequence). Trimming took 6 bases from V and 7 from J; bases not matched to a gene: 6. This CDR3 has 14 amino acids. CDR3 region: CASSPDRRNSPLHF. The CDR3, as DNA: TGTGCCAGCAGCCCGGACAGGAGAAATTCACCCCTCCACTTT.